Below are 14 T cell receptor beta chains sequenced from a single sample in a study of cytomegalovirus exposure and HLA in healthy donors. The primer mix had 60 Vbeta and 13 Jbeta primers. TCRdb keeps only in-frame clones here, not all; method: immunoSEQ multiplex PCR. The table records under 150,000 clones, 55% to 80% of them present only once. The sample was PBMCs. These receptors were collected from a woman between 35 and 50 years old in good health and CMV-seronegative.

This sequence joins TRBV5-4 and TRBJ1-4; D is perhaps TRBD1 (6 bases). The CDR3 is 15 amino acids. V was trimmed by 5 bases and J by 5 bases, leaving 16 bases between them. CDR1 is SGHNT and CDR2 is YYREEE in the germline V gene (reference sequence). CDR3 in amino acids: CASSSQGKGNEKLFF. CDR3 nucleotides: TGTGCCAGCAGTTCTCAGGGGAAGGGGAATGAAAAACTGTTTTTT. Combining the CDR3 with reference TRBV5-4 and TRBJ1-4 gives the whole variable domain ETGVTQSPTHLIKTRGQQVTLRCSSQSGHNTVSWYQQALGQGPQFIFQYYREEENGRGNFPPRFSGLQFPNYSSELNVNALELDDSALYLCASSSQGKGNEKLFFGSGTQLSVL.

A note on this clone: The CDR3 does not close with the conserved phenylalanine or tryptophan, likely indicating a read error. The chain employs TRBV30 and TRBJ1-4, with D possibly being TRBD1 (6 bases). Germline V lookup: CDR1 GTSNPN, CDR2 SVGIG (reference sequence). The CDR3 is 14 amino acids. Trimming took off 2 bases at V and 4 bases at J, with 11 bases between the two ends. The CDR3 reads CAWSMDRSNEKLFL. In nucleotides, the CDR3 is TGTGCCTGGAGTATGGACAGAAGTAATGAAAAACTGTTTTTG.

The rearrangement joins TRBV5-1 to TRBJ1-1; D not certain. The CDR3 sequence is 14 residues long. V lost 5 bases and J 1 base, leaving 12 bases between the germline ends. The germline V gene encodes CDR1 SGHRS and CDR2 YFSETQ. The CDR3 sequence: CASSLIAENTEAFF. CDR3 in DNA: TGCGCCAGCAGTTTGATTGCAGAGAACACTGAAGCTTTCTTT.

This chain joins TRBV19 and TRBJ1-4, with D possibly matching TRBD1 (5 bases). Trimming left V 6 bases short and J 12 bases short, with 20 bases between. The CDR3 has 14 residues. The germline gives CDR1 LNHDA, CDR2 SQIVND (reference sequence). Written as DNA, the CDR3 is TGTGCCAGTAGCGCAGGGATGGGAAATGTGGAACTGTTTTTT. Translating gives CASSAGMGNVELFF.

This rearrangement joins TRBV25-1 to TRBJ1-5; 7 bases match TRBD1. J was trimmed by 0 bases and V by 7 bases; bases with no gene match: 9. The CDR3 loop spans 16 amino acids. Germline V lookup: CDR1 MGHDK, CDR2 SYGVNS. The CDR3 loop is CASTRTGRNSNQPQHF. The CDR3 region has the DNA TGTGCCAGCACGCGGACAGGAAGAAATAGCAATCAGCCCCAGCATTTT.

This chain joins TRBV6-1 and TRBJ1-2; possibly TRBD1 for D (6 bases). This CDR3 region has 15 residues. The V and J ends lost 1 base and 1 base respectively, with 10 bases between them. Germline loops: CDR1 MNHNS, CDR2 SASEGT. This chain's CDR3 is CASSEVRGDNYGYTF. CDR3 in DNA: TGTGCCAGCAGTGAAGTCAGGGGTGATAACTATGGCTACACCTTC.

This chain links TRBV10-3 with TRBJ2-2; 7 bases match TRBD1. V lost 0 bases and J lost 2; bases outside the gene matches: 3. Germline V CDR1 and CDR2: ENHRY, SYGVKD. The CDR3 runs to 16 residues. Here the CDR3 reads CAISESRQGNTGELFF. DNA of the CDR3: TGTGCCATCAGTGAGTCAAGACAGGGTAACACCGGGGAGCTGTTTTTT.

This sequence joins TRBV19 and TRBJ1-1, with 7 nucleotides matching TRBD1. Looked up from germline, CDR1 is LNHDA and CDR2 is SQIVND (reference sequence). The trim removed 4 bases at V and 1 base at J, leaving 9 bases unmatched. The CDR3 is 16 amino acids. The CDR3 bases are TGTGCCAGTAGTAGAGGGCTGGACAGGCGGAACACTGAAGCTTTCTTT. Translating gives CASSRGLDRRNTEAFF.

This rearrangement joins TRBV18 to TRBJ1-5, with a possible D match to TRBD1 (5 bases). Trimming cost V 2 bases and J 5 bases, with 13 bases left between them. Germline V gene data show CDR1 as KGHSH and CDR2 as LQKENI. The CDR3 has 15 amino acids. The CDR3 spells CASSPGAGRDQPQHF. CDR3 in DNA: TGTGCCAGCTCACCAGGGGCAGGTAGAGATCAGCCCCAGCATTTT.

The chain uses TRBV4-1 and TRBJ2-5; D call uncertain. CDR1 and CDR2 from the germline V gene are MGHRA and YSYEKL. Deletions cut 0 bases from V and 3 bases from J, with 17 bases between. This CDR3 is 17 amino acids long. CDR3 sequence reads: CASSQDPPNTAKETQYF. The CDR3, as DNA: TGCGCCAGCAGCCAAGATCCTCCTAACACAGCTAAAGAGACCCAGTACTTC.

J is TRBJ2-3 and V is TRBV12-5; a weak D match, TRBD2 (5 bases). V gave up 6 bases and J gave up 8 bases, with 12 bases separating them. CDR3 size: 12 residues. Germline CDR1 LGHNT, CDR2 FRNRAP. The CDR3 here is CASGRGPGTQYF. DNA for the CDR3: TGTGCTAGTGGCCGGGGTCCTGGTACGCAGTATTTT.

The gene calls are TRBV18 and TRBJ1-5; TRBD1 might be the D (6 bases). Trimming took off 2 bases at V and 7 bases at J, with 9 bases between the two ends. CDR3 length: 13 amino acids. Looked up from germline, CDR1 is KGHSH and CDR2 is LQKENI. The CDR3 protein is CASSPGGGQPQHF. As DNA, the CDR3 is TGTGCCAGCTCACCAGGGGGCGGACAGCCCCAGCATTTT.

This rearrangement joins TRBV28 to TRBJ1-2; 10 positions match TRBD1. Germline V gene lookup returns CDR1 MDHEN and CDR2 SYDVKM. CDR3 length: 16 residues. The trim removed 8 bases at V and 0 bases at J, leaving 9 bases unmatched. CDR3 amino acids: CASLDRGGPPNYGYTF. The CDR3 nucleotides are TGTGCCAGCTTGGACAGGGGGGGACCGCCTAACTATGGCTACACCTTC.

The V call is TRBV28, the J call TRBJ2-7, with 10 bases lining up with TRBD1. This CDR3 spans 15 amino acids. CDR1 MDHEN and CDR2 SYDVKM come from the germline V gene. The V and J ends lost 5 bases and 0 bases, in that order; junction bases with no gene match: 4. Written as DNA, the CDR3 is TGTGCCAGCAGTCTGCGGACAGGGGGCTCCTACGAGCAGTACTTC. It yields the protein CASSLRTGGSYEQYF.